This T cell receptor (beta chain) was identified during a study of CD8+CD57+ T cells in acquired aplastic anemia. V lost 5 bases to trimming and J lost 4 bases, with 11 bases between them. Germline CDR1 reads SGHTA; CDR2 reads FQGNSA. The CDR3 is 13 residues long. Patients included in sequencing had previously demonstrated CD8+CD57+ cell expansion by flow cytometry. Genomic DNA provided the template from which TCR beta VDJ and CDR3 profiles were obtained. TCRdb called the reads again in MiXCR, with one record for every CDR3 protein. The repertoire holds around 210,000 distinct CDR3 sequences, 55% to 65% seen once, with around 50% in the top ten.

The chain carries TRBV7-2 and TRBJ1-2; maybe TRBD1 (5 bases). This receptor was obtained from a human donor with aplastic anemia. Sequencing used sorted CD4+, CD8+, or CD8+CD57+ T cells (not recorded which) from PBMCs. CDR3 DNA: TGTGCCAGCAGCCTCCAGGGACCCTATGGCTACACCTTC. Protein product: CASSLQGPYGYTF.